This TCR beta chain was captured in a study of cytomegalovirus exposure and HLA in healthy donors. V was shortened by 1 base and J by 4 bases, with 4 bases between the two germline ends. This CDR3 spans 13 amino acids. Per germline, CDR1 SGHDN and CDR2 FVKESK. Study-level points and caveats: An observed cluster of highly shared sequence variants was recorded as a likely sequencing artifact.

It was with 60 Vbeta and 13 Jbeta primers that the PCR ran. TCRdb's copy holds only in-frame clones and misses some; the assay was immunoSEQ multiplex PCR. In total, the table holds about 88,000 clones. Worth noting for this clone: Its antigen is currently unknown.

This chain connects TRBV14 to TRBJ2-2, with D unresolved. Source material: PBMCs. The clonotype was recovered from a girl aged 10 to 17 in good health and CMV-seropositive. CDR3 bases: TGTGCCAGCAGCCAAGTTCTCACCGGGGAGCTGTTTTTT. Translation: CASSQVLTGELFF.